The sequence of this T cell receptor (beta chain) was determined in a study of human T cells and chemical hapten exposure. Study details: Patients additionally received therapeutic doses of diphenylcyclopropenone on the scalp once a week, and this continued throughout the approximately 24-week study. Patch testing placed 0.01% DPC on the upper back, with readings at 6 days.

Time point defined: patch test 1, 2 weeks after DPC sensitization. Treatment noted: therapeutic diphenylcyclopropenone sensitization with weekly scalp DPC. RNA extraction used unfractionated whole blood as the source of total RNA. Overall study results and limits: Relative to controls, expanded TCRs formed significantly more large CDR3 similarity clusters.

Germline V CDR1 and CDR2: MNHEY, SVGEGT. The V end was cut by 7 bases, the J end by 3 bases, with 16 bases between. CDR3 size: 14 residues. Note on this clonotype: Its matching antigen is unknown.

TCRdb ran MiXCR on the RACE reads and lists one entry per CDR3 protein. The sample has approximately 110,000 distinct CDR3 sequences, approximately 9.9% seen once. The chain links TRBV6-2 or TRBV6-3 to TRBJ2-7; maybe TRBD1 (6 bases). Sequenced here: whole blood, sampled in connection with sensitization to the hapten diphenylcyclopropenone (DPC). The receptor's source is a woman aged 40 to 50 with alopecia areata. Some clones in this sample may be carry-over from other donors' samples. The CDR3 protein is CASTWDIGGYEQYF. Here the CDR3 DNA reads TGTGCCAGCACCTGGGACATCGGAGGCTACGAGCAGTACTTC.